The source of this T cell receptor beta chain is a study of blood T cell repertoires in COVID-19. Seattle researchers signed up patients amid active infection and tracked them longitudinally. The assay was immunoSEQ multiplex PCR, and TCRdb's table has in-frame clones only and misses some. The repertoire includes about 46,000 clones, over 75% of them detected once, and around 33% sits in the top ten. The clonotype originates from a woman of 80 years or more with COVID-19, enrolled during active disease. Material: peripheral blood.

The CDR3 sequence: CASSVGTVETYEQYF. For the CDR3, the DNA is TGTGCCAGCTCGGTCGGGACAGTGGAAACGTACGAGCAGTACTTC. The chain recombines TRBV18 with TRBJ2-7, with 7 bases aligning to TRBD1. V trimming: 6 bases; J trimming: 4 bases; junction bases outside the gene matches: 12. This CDR3 is 15 amino acids long. Germline values: CDR1 KGHSH, CDR2 LQKENI.